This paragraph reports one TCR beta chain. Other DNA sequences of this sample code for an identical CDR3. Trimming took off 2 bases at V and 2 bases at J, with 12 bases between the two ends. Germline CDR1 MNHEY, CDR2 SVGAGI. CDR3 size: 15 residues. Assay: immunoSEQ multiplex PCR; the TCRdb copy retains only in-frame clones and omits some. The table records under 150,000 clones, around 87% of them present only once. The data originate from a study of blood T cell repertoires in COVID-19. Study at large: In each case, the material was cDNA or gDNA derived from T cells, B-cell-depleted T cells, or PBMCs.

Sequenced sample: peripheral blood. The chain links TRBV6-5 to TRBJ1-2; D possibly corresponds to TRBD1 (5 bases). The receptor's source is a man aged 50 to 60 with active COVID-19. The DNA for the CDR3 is TGTGCCAGCAGTTACGTCCAGGGTGGCAACTATGGCTACACCTTC. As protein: CASSYVQGGNYGYTF.